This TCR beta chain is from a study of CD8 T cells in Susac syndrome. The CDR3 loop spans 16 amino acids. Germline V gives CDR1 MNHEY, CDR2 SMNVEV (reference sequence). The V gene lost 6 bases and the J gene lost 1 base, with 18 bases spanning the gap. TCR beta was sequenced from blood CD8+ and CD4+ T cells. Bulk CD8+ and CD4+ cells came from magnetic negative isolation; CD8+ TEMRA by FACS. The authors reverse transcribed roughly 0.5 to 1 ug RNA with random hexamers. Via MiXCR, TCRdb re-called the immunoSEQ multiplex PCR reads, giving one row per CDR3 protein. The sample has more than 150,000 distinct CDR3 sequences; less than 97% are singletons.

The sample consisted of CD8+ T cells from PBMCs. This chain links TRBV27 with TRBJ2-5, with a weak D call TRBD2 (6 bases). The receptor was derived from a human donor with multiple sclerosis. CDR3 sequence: CASSPIPVRGQETQYF. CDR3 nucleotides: TGTGCCAGCAGCCCCATCCCGGTGCGGGGCCAAGAGACCCAGTACTTC.